The 5 T cell receptor beta chains below all came from one sample that was sequenced in a study of T cells in localized non-small cell lung cancer. Assay used: immunoSEQ multiplex PCR; TCRdb lists only in-frame clones, some missing. The sample lists some 28,000 clones; approximately 90% were seen once. The sequencing used peripheral blood, collected before any cancer treatment. These receptors all come from a male donor older than 55 with stage I lung adenocarcinoma.

The chain links TRBV30 to TRBJ2-2; weak D call: TRBD2 (5 bases). Trimming removed 4 bases at V and 2 bases at J, with 17 bases between. This CDR3 has 16 amino acids. Germline lookup yields CDR1 GTSNPN and CDR2 SVGIG (reference sequence). The CDR3 region is CAWIPLRGRNTGELFF. The CDR3 DNA is TGTGCCTGGATTCCTCTTCGCGGGCGTAACACCGGGGAGCTGTTTTTT.

The chain is built from TRBV18 and TRBJ1-4, with 7 bases aligning to TRBD1. The junction had 1 base not matched to a gene; V was cut back by 4 bases and J by 2 bases. The CDR3 is 14 residues long. Germline CDR1 KGHSH, CDR2 LQKENI. CDR3: CASSLQGTNEKLFF. As DNA, the CDR3 is TGTGCCAGCTCACTACAGGGGACTAATGAAAAACTGTTTTTT.

The rearrangement joins TRBV6-1 to TRBJ1-1; a possible D gene is TRBD1 (6 bases). CDR1 and CDR2 from the germline V gene are MNHNS and SASEGT. V gave up 3 bases and J gave up 8 bases, with 16 bases separating them. The CDR3 is 14 amino acids. CDR3 sequence: CASSEGGGYVEAFF. For the CDR3, the DNA is TGTGCCAGCAGTGAGGGAGGGGGGTATGTGGAAGCTTTCTTT.

The V gene is TRBV7-2, the J gene TRBJ2-3; TRBD2 matches at 7 bases. V dropped 5 bases and J dropped 0; count of bases not matched to a gene: 5. The CDR3 is 15 residues long. The V gene's germline CDR1 is SGHTA and CDR2 FQGNSA. The CDR3 DNA reads TGTGCCAGCAGCACCACTAGCGTGAGCACAGATACGCAGTATTTT. Encoded protein: CASSTTSVSTDTQYF.

The table lists this clone with a few counts. The chain combines TRBV18 with TRBJ1-5, with a weak D call TRBD1 (5 bases). The length of the CDR3 is 16 residues. V was shortened by 2 bases and J by 8 bases, with 19 bases between the two germline ends. Per germline, CDR1 KGHSH and CDR2 LQKENI. Here the CDR3 reads CASSPSSGARGEPQHF. CDR3 DNA: TGTGCCAGCTCACCAAGTTCCGGGGCACGAGGGGAGCCCCAGCATTTT. Variable domain in full (rest from reference TRBV18 and TRBJ1-5): NAGVMQNPRHLVRRRGQEARLRCSPMKGHSHVYWYRQLPEEGLKFMVYLQKENIIDESGMPKERFSAEFPKEGPSILRIQQVVRGDSAAYFCASSPSSGARGEPQHFGDGTRLSIL.